These 14 T cell receptor beta chains were sequenced from one sample in a study of shared clonotypes between healthy human individuals. The method was immunoSEQ multiplex PCR; TCRdb's version includes in-frame clones alone and lacks a portion of them. The sample records roughly 2.6 million clones, approximately 92% being singletons. The sequencing sample was made of naive CD4+ T cells sorted from blood. The sample's subset: CD45RA+ positively selected. The receptors stem from a man aged 18 to 29 in good health.

The chain employs TRBV29-1 and TRBJ1-4; D is possibly TRBD1 (6 bases). Germline V lookup: CDR1 SQVTM, CDR2 ANQGSEA. The length of the CDR3 is 14 residues. V was pared by 7 bases and J by 14 bases, with 26 bases between. This CDR3 is CSALRGTGKERLFF. As DNA, the CDR3 is TGCAGCGCACTAAGAGGTACAGGGAAGGAACGCCTGTTTTTT.

This rearrangement joins TRBV12-2 to TRBJ1-1; the table names TRBD1, a call not compared with the DNA. TRBV12-2 is described as a pseudogene. This CDR3 has 18 residues. CDR3 coding DNA: TGTGCAAGTCGCTTTTTCGGAACCTCGGACAGGGTCAGGCCTGAAGCTTTCTTT. Translating it yields CASRFFGTSDRVRPEAFF.

V and J are TRBV6-5 and TRBJ2-7, with D unclear. The CDR3 runs to 16 residues. Germline CDR1 and CDR2: MNHEY and SVGAGI. V was clipped by 4 bases and J by 1 base, with 17 bases between them. This CDR3 is CASSSTPVVKSYEQYF. CDR3 coding DNA: TGTGCCAGCAGTTCCACCCCGGTCGTAAAATCCTACGAGCAGTACTTC.

The V gene is TRBV9, the J gene TRBJ2-5, with D unclear. The better agreement between TRBJ2-7 and the DNA end casts doubt on the J call. This CDR3 has 14 amino acids. Germline V gives CDR1 SGDLS, CDR2 YYNGEE. CDR3 residues: CASSPDGPAYEQYF. CDR3 DNA: TGTGCCAGCAGCCCGGACGGACCAGCCTACGAGCAGTACTTC.

Of note for this clone: The sample contains more than one DNA sequence encoding this CDR3. The genes are TRBV5-1 and TRBJ2-7; D is perhaps TRBD1 (6 bases). The germline V and J ends were trimmed by 2 bases and 0 bases, with 6 bases remaining between them. Germline V gives CDR1 SGHRS, CDR2 YFSETQ. The CDR3 has 13 residues. The CDR3 protein is CASSLQGSYEQYF. The CDR3 region has the DNA TGCGCCAGCAGCTTACAGGGCTCCTACGAGCAGTACTTC.

The J gene is TRBJ1-5, the V gene TRBV7-2, with 10 bases lining up with TRBD1. Unmatched junction bases numbered 7, after V lost 5 bases and J lost 6 bases. The CDR3 is made up of 15 amino acids. The germline CDR1 and CDR2 sequences are SGHTA and FQGNSA. The CDR3 loop is CASSQGQGSGQPQHF. The CDR3 DNA reads as TGTGCCAGCAGCCAGGGACAGGGGTCGGGTCAGCCCCAGCATTTT.

In the case of this clone: Other DNA sequences in the same sample also yield this CDR3. V is TRBV19 and J is TRBJ1-5, with D perhaps TRBD1 (6 bases). V was cut by 2 bases and J by 4 bases, with 9 bases left in between. This CDR3 region has 14 residues. CDR1 and CDR2 from the germline V gene are LNHDA and SQIVND (reference sequence). The CDR3 here is CASSIRQENQPQHF. Written as DNA, the CDR3 is TGTGCCAGTAGTATACGACAGGAGAATCAGCCCCAGCATTTT.

The chain carries TRBV9 and TRBJ2-3; the D is unclear. Germline values: CDR1 SGDLS, CDR2 YYNGEE. This CDR3 is 15 amino acids long. Trimming removed 0 bases at V and 5 bases at J, with 13 bases between. CDR3 amino acids: CASSVGGLGIDTQYF. CDR3 DNA: TGTGCCAGCAGCGTAGGAGGTTTAGGGATAGATACGCAGTATTTT. Full variable domain (outside the CDR3, taken from reference TRBV9 and TRBJ2-3): DSGVTQTPKHLITATGQRVTLRCSPRSGDLSVYWYQQSLDQGLQFLIQYYNGEERAKGNILERFSAQQFPDLHSELNLSSLELGDSALYFCASSVGGLGIDTQYFGPGTRLTVL.

This chain joins TRBV6-1 and TRBJ1-2; D might be TRBD1 (5 bases). The CDR3 is 15 amino acids. Trimming took off 7 bases at V and 1 base at J, with 16 bases between the two ends. CDR1 MNHNS and CDR2 SASEGT come from the germline V gene. The CDR3 region is CASTYQQEINYGYTF. The CDR3 coding sequence is TGTGCCAGCACCTACCAACAGGAGATTAACTATGGCTACACCTTC.

This chain joins TRBV7-3 and TRBJ2-5, with a tentative D call TRBD1 (6 bases). V shed 0 bases and J shed 0 bases, with 8 bases lying between them. The CDR3 covers 15 residues. Germline-derived CDR1 and CDR2 are SGHTA and FQGTGA. The CDR3: CASSLTGQNQETQYF. In nucleotides, the CDR3 is TGTGCCAGCAGCTTAACCGGACAGAACCAAGAGACCCAGTACTTC.

The gene calls are TRBV2 and TRBJ2-2, with TRBD2 matching over 11 bases. The CDR3 is 16 residues long. CDR1 is SNHLY, CDR2 FYNNEI, per germline. J gave up 8 bases and V 6 bases, and 11 bases lay outside the gene matches. The CDR3 here is CASRIRETSGRGELFF. The DNA of the CDR3 is TGTGCCAGCAGGATCCGGGAAACTAGCGGGAGAGGGGAGCTGTTTTTT.

J is TRBJ1-4 and V is TRBV2; D possibly corresponds to TRBD1 (6 bases). Per germline, CDR1 SNHLY and CDR2 FYNNEI. V was clipped by 3 bases and J by 8 bases, with 19 bases between them. The CDR3 covers 16 residues. Written as DNA, the CDR3 is TGTGCCAGCAGTGAGCCGGATACAGGGAGAGGCGAAAAACTGTTTTTT. Its translation is CASSEPDTGRGEKLFF.

The chain combines TRBV28 with TRBJ2-3; TRBD2 matches 7 bases. Germline CDR1 MDHEN, CDR2 SYDVKM. CDR3 length: 14 amino acids. The trim removed 4 bases at V and 5 bases at J, leaving 6 bases unmatched. The CDR3 DNA sequence: TGTGCCAGCAGTTACCGTCGCGGGGGAGATACGCAGTATTTT. Its translation: CASSYRRGGDTQYF.

The CDR3 region has the DNA TGTGCCAGCAGCTCGCTGGCGGGGCAGGGAAACACCGGGGAGCTGTTTTTT. The encoded protein is CASSSLAGQGNTGELFF. The rearrangement links TRBV9 to TRBJ2-2; tentatively, D is TRBD2 (6 bases). CDR1 and CDR2 from the germline V gene are SGDLS and YYNGEE. The V gene lost 4 bases and the J gene lost 2 bases, with 18 bases spanning the gap. The CDR3 has 17 residues.